This T cell receptor (beta chain) derives from a study of shared clonotypes between healthy human individuals. For the study at large: Three CD4 naive, three CD4 memory, two CD8 naive and one CD8 memory plate were used per donor.

Sequenced by immunoSEQ multiplex PCR; TCRdb stores in-frame clones only, minus some. The table includes hundreds of thousands of clones, less than 80% detected once. This clone occurred once. From CD4+ cells came CD45RA+ naive and CD45RA-negative memory subsets. The origin of this receptor is a woman aged 30 to 39 in good health. The sample taken for sequencing was memory CD4+ T cells sorted from blood. This sample's subset: CD45RA-negative fraction.

CDR3 in amino acids: CASSLILASNTGELFF. CDR3 in DNA: TGTGCCAGCAGCTTAATACTAGCGAGTAACACCGGGGAGCTGTTTTTT. J is TRBJ2-2 and V is TRBV7-8; the match to TRBD2 covers 7 bases. Germline values: CDR1 SGHVS, CDR2 FQNEAQ. The length of the CDR3 is 16 residues. After removal of 2 bases from V and 2 bases from J, the junction contained 5 bases not matched to a gene.